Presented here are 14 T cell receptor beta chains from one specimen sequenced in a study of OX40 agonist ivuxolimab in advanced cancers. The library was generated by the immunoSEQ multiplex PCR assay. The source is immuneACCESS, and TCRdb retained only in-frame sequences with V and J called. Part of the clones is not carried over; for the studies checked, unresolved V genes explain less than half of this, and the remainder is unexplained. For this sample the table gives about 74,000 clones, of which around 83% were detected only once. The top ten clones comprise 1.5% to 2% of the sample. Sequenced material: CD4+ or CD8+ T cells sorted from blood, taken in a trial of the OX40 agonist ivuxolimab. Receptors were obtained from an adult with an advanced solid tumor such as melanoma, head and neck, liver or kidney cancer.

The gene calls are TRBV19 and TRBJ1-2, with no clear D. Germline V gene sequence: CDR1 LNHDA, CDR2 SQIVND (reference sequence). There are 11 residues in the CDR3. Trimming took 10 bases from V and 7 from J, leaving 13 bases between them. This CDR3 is CATGFGFGYTF. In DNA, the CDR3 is TGTGCCACCGGGTTTGGGTTTGGCTACACCTTC.

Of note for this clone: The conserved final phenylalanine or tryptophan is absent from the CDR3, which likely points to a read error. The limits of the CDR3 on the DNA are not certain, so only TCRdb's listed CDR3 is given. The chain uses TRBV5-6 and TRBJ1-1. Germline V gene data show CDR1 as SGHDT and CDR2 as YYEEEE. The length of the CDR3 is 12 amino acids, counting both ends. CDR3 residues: CASSLLRGRVST.

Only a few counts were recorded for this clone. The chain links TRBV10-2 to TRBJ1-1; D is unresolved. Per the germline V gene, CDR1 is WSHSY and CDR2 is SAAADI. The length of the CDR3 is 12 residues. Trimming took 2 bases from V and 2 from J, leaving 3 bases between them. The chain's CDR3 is CASSEANTEAFF. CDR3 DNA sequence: TGCGCCAGCAGTGAGGCCAACACTGAAGCTTTCTTT.

CDR3 DNA sequence: TGTGCCAGCAGCTTAGTAACAGGCACAACTAATGAAAAACTGTTTTTT. Its protein product is CASSLVTGTTNEKLFF. The V gene is TRBV11-3, the J gene TRBJ1-4; possibly TRBD1 for D (5 bases). The germline V gene encodes CDR1 SGHNT and CDR2 YENEEA. This CDR3 comprises 16 residues. Trimming took 1 base from V and 0 from J, leaving 9 bases between them.

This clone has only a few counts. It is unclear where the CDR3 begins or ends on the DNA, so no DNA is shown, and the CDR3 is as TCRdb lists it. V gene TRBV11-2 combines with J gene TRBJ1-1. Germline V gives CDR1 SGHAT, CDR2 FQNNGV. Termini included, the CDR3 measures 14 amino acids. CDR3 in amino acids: CASRTFGAPRGAFF.

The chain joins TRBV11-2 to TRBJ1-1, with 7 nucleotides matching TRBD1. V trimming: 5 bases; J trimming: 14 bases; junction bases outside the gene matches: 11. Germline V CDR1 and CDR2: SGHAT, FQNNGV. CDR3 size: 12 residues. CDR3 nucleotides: TGTGCCAGCAGCGCCCGGCGCAGGGGGTGGTTCTTT. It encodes CASSARRRGWFF.

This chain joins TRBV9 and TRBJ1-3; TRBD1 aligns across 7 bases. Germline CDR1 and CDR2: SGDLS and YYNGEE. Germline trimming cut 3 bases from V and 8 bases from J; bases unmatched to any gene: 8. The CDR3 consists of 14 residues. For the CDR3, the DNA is TGTGCCAGCAGCGCGACAGGGTATTCGGACACCATATATTTT. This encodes CASSATGYSDTIYF.

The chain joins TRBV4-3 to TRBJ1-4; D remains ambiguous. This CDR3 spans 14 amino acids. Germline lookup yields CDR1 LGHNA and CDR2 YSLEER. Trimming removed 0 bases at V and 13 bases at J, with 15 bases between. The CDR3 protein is CASSQEPLVSRLFF. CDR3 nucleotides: TGCGCCAGCAGCCAAGAACCCCTCGTATCAAGACTGTTTTTT.

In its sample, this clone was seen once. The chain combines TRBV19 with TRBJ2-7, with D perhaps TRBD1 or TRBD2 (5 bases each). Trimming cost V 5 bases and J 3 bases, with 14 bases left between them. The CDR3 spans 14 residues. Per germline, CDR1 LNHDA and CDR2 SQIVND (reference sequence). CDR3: CASSPLGEFYEQYF. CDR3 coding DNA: TGTGCCAGTAGTCCCCTGGGGGAGTTCTACGAGCAGTACTTC.

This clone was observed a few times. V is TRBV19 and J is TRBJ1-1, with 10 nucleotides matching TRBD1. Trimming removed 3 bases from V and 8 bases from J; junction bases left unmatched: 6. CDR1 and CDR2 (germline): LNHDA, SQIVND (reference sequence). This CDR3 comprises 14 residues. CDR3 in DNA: TGTGCCAGTAGTATCGCCGGGACAGGGGACGAAGCTTTCTTT. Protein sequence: CASSIAGTGDEAFF.

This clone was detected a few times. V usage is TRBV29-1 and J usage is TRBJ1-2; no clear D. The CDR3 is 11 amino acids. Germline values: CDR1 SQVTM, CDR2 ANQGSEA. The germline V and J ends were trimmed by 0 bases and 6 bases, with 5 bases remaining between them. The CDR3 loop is CSVEEGNGYTF. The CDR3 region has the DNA TGCAGCGTTGAAGAAGGTAATGGCTACACCTTC.

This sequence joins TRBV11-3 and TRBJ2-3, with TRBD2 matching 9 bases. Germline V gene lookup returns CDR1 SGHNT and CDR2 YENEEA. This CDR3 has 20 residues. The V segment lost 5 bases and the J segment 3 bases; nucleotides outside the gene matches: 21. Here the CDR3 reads CASSPKGAGGRAGWTDTQYF. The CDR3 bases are TGTGCCAGCAGCCCGAAGGGGGCTGGCGGGAGGGCCGGCTGGACAGATACGCAGTATTTT. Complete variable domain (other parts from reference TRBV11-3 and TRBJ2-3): EAGVVQSPRYKIIEKKQPVAFWCNPISGHNTLYWYLQNLGQGPELLIRYENEEAVDDSQLPKDRFSAERLKGVDSTLKIQPAELGDSAVYLCASSPKGAGGRAGWTDTQYFGPGTRLTVL.

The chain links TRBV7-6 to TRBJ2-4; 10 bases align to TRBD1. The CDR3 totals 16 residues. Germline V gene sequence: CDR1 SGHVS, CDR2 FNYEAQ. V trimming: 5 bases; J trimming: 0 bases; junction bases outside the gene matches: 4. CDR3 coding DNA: TGTGCCAGCAGCCCGGGACAGGGGTTAGCCAAAAACATTCAGTACTTC. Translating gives CASSPGQGLAKNIQYF.

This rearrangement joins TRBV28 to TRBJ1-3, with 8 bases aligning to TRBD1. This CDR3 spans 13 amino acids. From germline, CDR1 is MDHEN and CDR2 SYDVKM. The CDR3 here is CGARMGQENTIYF. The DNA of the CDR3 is TGTGGAGCGAGAATGGGACAGGAAAACACCATATATTTT.